Included here is one TCR beta chain sequence, with context. This clone was counted between two and nine times. No antigen is known for it. Per-base quality was not reported, and no clone a single base away is much larger than it. Library preparation used the immunoSEQ multiplex PCR assay. RNA was extracted from all samples and reverse transcribed into cDNA as template for TCR sequencing. SuperScript III was used for first-strand cDNA synthesis, primed with a 2:1 mix of oligo-dT and random hexamers. A synthetic immune receptor repertoire was used to assess amplification bias, and residual bias was removed computationally. Per the source publication's procedure: Raw reads were preprocessed for error removal, and CDR3 was defined according to IMGT conventions as running from the conserved cysteine to phenylalanine. Clonality was computed as 1 minus the Shannon entropy, with the entropy normalized by log2 of the number of productive unique TCRs. CD4 or CD8 identity of scalp clones was inferred by cross-referencing scalp TCRbeta sequences with sorted blood CD4 and CD8 repertoires. TCRdb re-hosts the immuneACCESS table, in-frame sequences only. Its copies lack some clones; in the studies checked, an unresolved V gene accounts for under half of them, and the cause for the rest is not known. The V and J calls and clone size come from that table; D and trimming were worked out from the DNA. The sample data list 200,000 to 250,000 clones, and under 70% of these were observed just once. The ten top clones hold about 1.2% of the sample.

V is trimmed back by 3 bases and J by 3 bases, and the junction contains 0 bases that no gene match accounts for. Counted from cysteine to phenylalanine, this CDR3 has 13 amino acids. Only the CDR3 part of the read is kept: 39 bases, read in frame from the first base. CDR1 SQVTM and CDR2 ANQGSEA are derived from the germline V gene. The sample belongs to a study of CD8+ T cells in alopecia areata (dated by TCRdb to about 2018). Regarding the study in general: The treated patients took part in an open-label pilot trial in which moderate-to-severe alopecia areata was treated with oral tofacitinib at 5 to 10 mg twice daily. Tofacitinib was administered for 6 to 18 months, and 6 months of follow-up off drug were then conducted to assess delayed response and recurrence. In treated patients, disease severity was measured using the SALT score, which gives the percentage of scalp surface area affected. To study T cell clonal expansion in alopecia areata, the researchers applied high-throughput TCRbeta sequencing to both the C3H/HeJ mouse model and human patients. Scalp tissue and sorted CD4+ and CD8+ peripheral blood T cells from patchy and totalis/universalis alopecia areata patients and from healthy controls were covered by human TCRbeta sequencing. Biopsies were taken from tofacitinib-treated patients at baseline and again at 4 and 24 weeks into treatment, and several of those patients also had a later scalp biopsy. Scalp clonality was compared among normal scalp (n=4), patchy alopecia areata scalp (n=8), and alopecia totalis/universalis scalp (n=8). RNA was extracted with the PAXgene miRNA kit for fixed scalp, the miRNeasy kit for PBMCs, and the RNeasy kit for mouse skin. TCRbeta CDR3 regions were amplified by immunoSEQ multiplex PCR with 35 Vbeta forward and 13 Jbeta reverse primers. The full study reports these points: Compared with normal scalp, lesional scalp had higher clonality and more expanded CD8+ clones, particularly in alopecia totalis/universalis, a pattern that suggests antigenic drive. Tofacitinib significantly lowered scalp clonality and the number of expanded CD8+ clones among the top 100 scalp clones. During tofacitinib treatment, many expanded lesional clones stuck around in both scalp and blood, and this persistence may partly explain why relapse happens after treatment is stopped. Shared TCR sequences between patients were less evident than in mice, which may be partly attributable to HLA diversity in the patient population. Because the treated cohort was small and included a single nonresponder, larger studies are needed to assess links between baseline CD8+ expansion and response. Resident alphabeta T cells in normal human skin are also sequenced, complicating scalp TCR repertoire analysis, unlike mouse skin dominated by gammadelta T cells.

The sample's treatment or condition, from its label and the paper: oral pan-JAK inhibitor, 5-10 mg twice daily. Lesional scalp punch biopsies and peripheral blood were obtained from alopecia areata patients. PBMCs were isolated by density centrifugation and stained for CD3, CD4 and CD8, after which CD4+ and CD8+ T cells were sorted on a FACSAria. This receptor was obtained from a human donor with alopecia areata. This specimen was CD4+ T cells sorted from blood, taken at approximately week 42, from a patient treated with tofacitinib. The sequence joins TRBV29-1 to TRBJ1-4; 8 middle bases align to TRBD1. The DNA sequence follows: TGCAGCGTTGAGGACAGGGCTAATGAAAAACTGTTTTTT. Its protein reads: CSVEDRANEKLFF.